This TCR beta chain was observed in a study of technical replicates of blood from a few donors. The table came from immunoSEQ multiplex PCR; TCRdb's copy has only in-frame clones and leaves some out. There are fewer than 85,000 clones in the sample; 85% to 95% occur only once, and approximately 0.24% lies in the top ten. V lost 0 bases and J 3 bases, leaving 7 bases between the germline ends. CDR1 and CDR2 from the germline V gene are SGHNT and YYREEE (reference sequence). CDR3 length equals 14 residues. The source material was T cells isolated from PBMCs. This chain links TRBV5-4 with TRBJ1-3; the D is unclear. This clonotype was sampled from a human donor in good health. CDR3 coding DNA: TGTGCCAGCAGCTTGGTCGGGGTTGGAAACACCATATATTTT. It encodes CASSLVGVGNTIYF.